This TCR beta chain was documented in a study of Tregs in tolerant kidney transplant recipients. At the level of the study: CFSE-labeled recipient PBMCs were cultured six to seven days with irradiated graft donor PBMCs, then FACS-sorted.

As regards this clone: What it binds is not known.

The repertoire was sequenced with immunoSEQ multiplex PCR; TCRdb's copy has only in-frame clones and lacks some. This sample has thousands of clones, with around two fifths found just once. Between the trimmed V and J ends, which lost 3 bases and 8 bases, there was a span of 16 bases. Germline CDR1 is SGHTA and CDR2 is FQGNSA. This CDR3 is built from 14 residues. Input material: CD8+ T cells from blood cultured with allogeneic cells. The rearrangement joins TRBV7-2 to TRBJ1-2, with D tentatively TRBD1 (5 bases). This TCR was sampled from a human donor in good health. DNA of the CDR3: TGTGCCAGCAGCTTTAGAATGGGGGAGGTAGGCTACACCTTC. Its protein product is CASSFRMGEVGYTF.